The next 4 T cell receptor beta chains were all read from a single sample in a study of lung T cells in sarcoidosis with Löfgren's syndrome. Each CDR3 protein is one row after TCRdb ran MiXCR on the reads. This sample has nearly 4,000 distinct CDR3 sequences; 20% to 25% occur once, and the top ten carry 8.6%. Sequenced: CD4+ T cells from bronchoalveolar lavage. The receptors were gathered from a human donor with sarcoidosis (Löfgren's syndrome or another form), or a control subject (not recorded which).

As for this clonotype: A read error may produce the germline difference seen at one junction end. The gene calls are TRBV24-1 and TRBJ2-6; 7 bases fit TRBD1. CDR3 size: 17 residues. The germline CDR1 and CDR2 sequences are KGHDR and SFDVKD. The CDR3 DNA sequence: TGTGCCACCAGTGGTCATCAACAGGGGAGTGGGGCCAACGTCCCGACTTTC. It is translated as CATSGHQQGSGANVPTF.

Many counts were recorded for this clonotype. CDR3 nucleotides: TGTGCCAGTAGAATTGGACTAGCGGAGATGGTCACAGATACGCAGTATTTT. Its translation is CASRIGLAEMVTDTQYF. The chain has TRBV19 and TRBJ2-3, with 10 bases lining up with TRBD2. Germline V CDR1 and CDR2: LNHDA, SQIVND (reference sequence). The V segment lost 6 bases and the J segment 2 bases; nucleotides outside the gene matches: 11. This CDR3 comprises 17 residues.

The sample holds many counts of this clonotype. The chain carries TRBV18 and TRBJ1-6; D is unclear. Germline V gene sequence: CDR1 KGHSH, CDR2 LQKENI. V was cut by 6 bases and J by 7 bases, with 13 bases left in between. The length of the CDR3 is 14 residues. CDR3 coding DNA: TGTGCCAGCTCCCCCGACCGTCGAAATTCACCCCTCCACTTT. Protein sequence: CASSPDRRNSPLHF. Based on the CDR3 plus reference TRBV18 and TRBJ1-6, the full variable domain is NAGVMQNPRHLVRRRGQEARLRCSPMKGHSHVYWYRQLPEEGLKFMVYLQKENIIDESGMPKERFSAEFPKEGPSILRIQQVVRGDSAAYFCASSPDRRNSPLHFGNGTRLTVT.

By frequency in the sample, this clonotype is medium-sized. This chain joins TRBV20-1 and TRBJ2-1, with 10 bases fitting TRBD2. The germline CDR1 and CDR2 sequences are DFQATT and SNEGSKA (reference sequence). The CDR3 sequence is 14 residues long. J lost 0 bases, V lost 6 bases, and 2 bases had no gene match. The DNA of the CDR3 is TGCAGTGCGGCTAGCGGGAGCTCCTACAATGAGCAGTTCTTC. Its protein product is CSAASGSSYNEQFF.